This T cell receptor (beta chain) is from a study of T-cell memory formation after mild COVID-19. General study points: Contracting CD8+ clones were enriched in EMRA, CD4+ mainly in CM and EM. Among clones contracting day 15 to 85, CD4/CD8 was balanced, whereas later expanders leaned CD4+.

TCR alpha and TCR beta cDNA libraries with sample barcodes and UMIs came from 5'RACE using constant-segment primers. In TCRdb, the 5' RACE reads were re-called with MiXCR into one record per CDR3 protein. This sample has 85,000 to 120,000 distinct CDR3 sequences, with 9.5% to 15% found just once. This CDR3 is built from 16 residues. Germline CDR1 reads MGHRA; CDR2 reads YSYEKL. Trimming pared 1 base from V and 5 bases from J, leaving 17 bases between. About this clonotype itself: Its antigen is not identified.

The chain combines TRBV4-1 with TRBJ2-5; D perhaps matches TRBD1 (6 bases). The sequencing sample was made of PBMCs or a T cell subset sorted from them (not recorded which). The source of this sequence is an adult woman who had mild COVID-19 (a few samples of this study predate the infection). Cell type and time point are not known. The CDR3 reads CASSQGDQGSGETQYF. The DNA of the CDR3 is TGCGCCAGCAGCCAAGGGGATCAGGGGAGTGGGGAGACCCAGTACTTC.